These 27 T cell receptor beta chains were sequenced from one sample in a study of T-cell memory formation after mild COVID-19. TCRdb redid the calling of the 5' RACE reads with MiXCR, one entry per CDR3 protein. This table has about 57,000 distinct CDR3 sequences, 10% to 15% appearing once. The sample taken for sequencing was PBMCs or a T cell subset sorted from them (not recorded which). The source is a young man who had mild COVID-19 (a few samples of this study predate the infection). Cell type and time point are not known.

This clonotype qualifies as medium-sized (0.01 to 0.1%). The chain is built from TRBV7-2 and TRBJ2-4; the D gene is possibly TRBD1 (6 bases). The germline V gene encodes CDR1 SGHTA and CDR2 FQGNSA. This CDR3 contains 14 residues. The V gene lost 0 bases and the J gene lost 8 bases, with 11 bases spanning the gap. The CDR3 here is CASSLAAGVDIQYF. The DNA of the CDR3 is TGTGCCAGCAGCTTAGCCGCAGGGGTGGACATTCAGTACTTC.

The rearrangement links TRBV4-1 to TRBJ2-7; maybe TRBD1 (6 bases). From germline, CDR1 is MGHRA and CDR2 YSYEKL. The CDR3 is made up of 15 amino acids. Trimming pared 0 bases from V and 7 bases from J, leaving 16 bases between. The chain's CDR3 is CASSQEGGRGGEQYV. CDR3 DNA: TGCGCCAGCAGCCAAGAGGGTGGCAGGGGTGGTGAGCAGTACGTC.

This CDR3 is CASSEEFTGELFF. CDR3 DNA sequence: TGTGCCAGCAGTGAAGAATTCACCGGGGAGCTGTTTTTT. This sequence joins TRBV2 and TRBJ2-2; D unresolved. The CDR3 has 13 amino acids. The germline V gene encodes CDR1 SNHLY and CDR2 FYNNEI. With 1 base removed from V and 4 bases from J, the gap between germline ends came to 4 bases.

This clonotype was found a few times. The chain uses TRBV5-1 and TRBJ2-3; TRBD2 agrees at 13 bases. There are 16 residues in the CDR3. Germline V gene data show CDR1 as SGHRS and CDR2 as YFSETQ. V lost 4 bases to trimming and J lost 6 bases; unmatched junction nucleotides: 8. Here the CDR3 reads CASSPRLAGGGDTQYF. The CDR3 coding sequence is TGCGCCAGCAGCCCCCGACTAGCGGGGGGCGGGGATACGCAGTATTTT.

The chain has TRBV5-1 and TRBJ2-6; D is unresolved. The CDR3 is 16 residues long. From germline, CDR1 is SGHRS and CDR2 YFSETQ. Trimming pared 1 base from V and 0 bases from J, leaving 8 bases between. The CDR3 DNA follows: TGCGCCAGCAGCTTGTCGCCGAGCTCTGGGGCCAACGTCCTGACTTTC. Residues: CASSLSPSSGANVLTF.

This clonotype turned up a few times. The chain employs TRBV18 and TRBJ2-2, with a weak D call TRBD1 (5 bases). In germline, CDR1 is KGHSH, CDR2 LQKENI. The CDR3 spans 14 residues. V was clipped by 5 bases and J by 0 bases, with 7 bases between them. CDR3 DNA: TGTGCCAGCTCATCACAGGCGAACACCGGGGAGCTGTTTTTT. Protein sequence: CASSSQANTGELFF.

This clonotype was picked up a small number of times. The chain has TRBV3-1 and TRBJ1-1, with D perhaps matching TRBD1 (6 bases). This CDR3 has 13 residues. Between the trimmed V and J ends, which lost 4 bases and 5 bases, there was a span of 11 bases. The germline V gene has CDR1 LGHDT and CDR2 YNNKEL (reference sequence). CDR3 in amino acids: CASSRQQGTEAFF. As DNA, the CDR3 is TGTGCCAGCAGCCGACAACAGGGAACTGAAGCTTTCTTT. Full variable domain (missing parts from reference TRBV3-1 and TRBJ1-1): DTAVSQTPKYLVTQMGNDKSIKCEQNLGHDTMYWYKQDSKKFLKIMFSYNNKELIINETVPNRFSPKSPDKAHLNLHINSLELGDSAVYFCASSRQQGTEAFFGQGTRLTVV.

The chain couples TRBV29-1 to TRBJ2-5, with D perhaps matching TRBD1 (7 bases). The CDR3 contains 12 residues. Trimming shortened V by 6 bases and J by 5 bases, and 13 bases separated the two germline ends. From germline, CDR1 is SQVTM and CDR2 ANQGSEA. The CDR3 DNA reads as TGCAGCGTGGCAGGGGGGACGGAGACCCAGTACTTC. Amino acid sequence: CSVAGGTETQYF.

This clonotype was counted at least ten times. The chain has TRBV7-3 and TRBJ2-1; perhaps TRBD2 as D (6 bases). Trimming removed 5 bases from V and 0 bases from J, with 14 bases in between. The CDR3 has 16 amino acids. Germline CDR1 and CDR2: SGHTA and FQGTGA. CDR3: CASSLRRGSSYNEQFF. CDR3 nucleotide sequence: TGTGCCAGCAGCCTCCGCCGGGGGAGCTCCTACAATGAGCAGTTCTTC.

This clonotype appeared a few times. The J gene is TRBJ1-5, the V gene TRBV20-1; 8 bases map to TRBD1. The junction had 16 bases not matched to a gene; V was cut back by 0 bases and J by 0 bases. This CDR3 is built from 20 residues. Looked up from germline, CDR1 is DFQATT and CDR2 is SNEGSKA (reference sequence). The CDR3 reads CSAREPATDRVGYSNQPQHF. DNA for the CDR3: TGCAGTGCTAGAGAGCCCGCCACGGACAGGGTAGGGTATAGCAATCAGCCCCAGCATTTT.

The chain recombines TRBV6-2 or TRBV6-3 with TRBJ2-5; a possible D gene is TRBD2 (7 bases). V lost 8 bases to trimming and J lost 5 bases, with 12 bases between them. Germline assignment: CDR1 MNHEY and CDR2 SVGEGT. The CDR3 spans 12 residues. CDR3 nucleotide sequence: TGTGCCAGCGTACAGGGAGGGGAGACCCAGTACTTC. Amino acids: CASVQGGETQYF.

This clonotype appeared a single time. Only one base separates this from a far larger clonotype, so it likely reflects a read error. The chain carries TRBV11-1 and TRBJ1-1; unclear D gene. V lost 1 base and J lost 1, with 4 bases in between. The CDR3 runs to 13 residues. Germline assignment: CDR1 SGHAT and CDR2 FQDESV (reference sequence). This CDR3 reads CASSLGANTEAFF. CDR3 sequence (DNA): TGTGCCAGCAGCTTAGGGGCGAACACTGAAGCTTTCTTT. The variable domain in full, completed from reference TRBV11-1 and TRBJ1-1, reads EAEVAQSPRYKITEKSQAVAFWCDPISGHATLYWYRQILGQGPELLVQFQDESVVDDSQLPKDRFSAERLKGVDSTLKIQPAELGDSAMYLCASSLGANTEAFFGQGTRLTVV.

This chain links TRBV5-1 with TRBJ1-2; D is unresolved. The germline CDR1 and CDR2 sequences are SGHRS and YFSETQ. The CDR3 loop spans 15 amino acids. The V and J ends lost 0 bases and 4 bases respectively, with 13 bases between them. The CDR3 spells CASSLEVNSPYGYTF. The CDR3 region has the DNA TGCGCCAGCAGCTTGGAGGTGAACAGCCCCTATGGCTACACCTTC.

As for this clonotype: One junction end does not reproduce the germline sequence, and a read error may be involved. CDR3: CASSWGYDVQDTQYF. The CDR3 bases are TGTGCCAGCAGTTGGGGCTATGACGTCCAAGATACCCAGTACTTC. The rearrangement joins TRBV12-3 or TRBV12-4 to TRBJ2-5, with a weak D call TRBD1 (5 bases). The CDR3 is made up of 15 amino acids.

The rearrangement uses TRBV5-4 and TRBJ2-1; 13 bases fit TRBD2. V dropped 5 bases and J dropped 5; count of bases not matched to a gene: 1. CDR3 length equals 14 residues. Germline values: CDR1 SGHNT, CDR2 YYREEE (reference sequence). Written as DNA, the CDR3 is TGTGCCAGCAGTGGGACTAGCGGGAACAATGAGCAGTTCTTC. Encoded protein: CASSGTSGNNEQFF. Full variable domain (missing parts from reference TRBV5-4 and TRBJ2-1): ETGVTQSPTHLIKTRGQQVTLRCSSQSGHNTVSWYQQALGQGPQFIFQYYREEENGRGNFPPRFSGLQFPNYSSELNVNALELDDSALYLCASSGTSGNNEQFFGPGTRLTVL.

This clonotype was seen more than once but under ten times. This sequence joins TRBV2 and TRBJ1-5; TRBD1 is a possible D gene (6 bases). The CDR3 is made up of 14 amino acids. Germline V gene data show CDR1 as SNHLY and CDR2 as FYNNEI. V lost 2 bases and J lost 7, with 12 bases in between. This CDR3 reads CASSELEGGQPQHF. CDR3 in DNA: TGTGCCAGCAGTGAACTAGAGGGGGGGCAGCCCCAGCATTTT.

This clonotype was detected many times. The rearrangement joins TRBV20-1 to TRBJ2-6, with 7 bases aligning to TRBD1. The CDR3 has 14 residues. Germline-derived CDR1 and CDR2 are DFQATT and SNEGSKA (reference sequence). The J segment lost 2 bases and the V segment lost 4 bases, leaving 2 bases of the junction unmatched. This CDR3 reads CSATQGAGANVLTF. The CDR3 nucleotides are TGCAGTGCTACCCAGGGGGCTGGGGCCAACGTCCTGACTTTC.

This clonotype came up a few times. The chain has TRBV5-4 and TRBJ2-1, with a weak D call TRBD2 (7 bases). The CDR3 has 16 residues. Germline values: CDR1 SGHNT, CDR2 YYREEE (reference sequence). V lost 2 bases to trimming and J lost 9 bases, with 21 bases between them. In DNA form, the CDR3 reads TGTGCCAGCAGCTTTGAGGGCGGGGGCCCCTCGGCTGAGCAGTTCTTC. Residues: CASSFEGGGPSAEQFF.

Ten or more counts support this clonotype. V gene TRBV7-2 combines with J gene TRBJ2-3; D is ambiguous. The CDR3 consists of 14 residues. Germline CDR1 reads SGHTA; CDR2 reads FQGNSA. The V end lost 5 bases, the J end lost 2 bases, and 11 bases lay between the germline ends. CDR3 nucleotide sequence: TGTGCCAGCAGCCCGACATGGGACACAGATACGCAGTATTTT. Its protein is CASSPTWDTDTQYF.

There are a few counts of this clonotype. The chain uses TRBV4-1 and TRBJ2-7; D possibly corresponds to TRBD1 (6 bases). Germline V CDR1 and CDR2: MGHRA, YSYEKL. The length of the CDR3 is 14 residues. The ends were cut back, 7 bases at V and 7 bases at J, with 20 bases in the middle. The CDR3 reads CASKEMTGPGEQYF. CDR3 in DNA: TGCGCCAGCAAAGAAATGACAGGCCCCGGGGAGCAGTACTTC.

The rearrangement links TRBV14 to TRBJ2-1; D may be TRBD1 or TRBD2 (5 bases each). Trimming took off 4 bases at V and 8 bases at J, with 15 bases between the two ends. The length of the CDR3 is 14 residues. CDR1 and CDR2 from the germline V gene are SGHDN and FVKESK. This chain's CDR3 is CASSLGPGRHEQFF. Here the CDR3 DNA reads TGTGCCAGCAGCCTGGGCCCAGGGAGACATGAGCAGTTCTTC.

In this sample, this clonotype is medium-sized. The rearrangement links TRBV7-2 to TRBJ1-4; D is unresolved. The CDR3 loop spans 16 amino acids. The ends were cut back, 4 bases at V and 7 bases at J, with 19 bases in the middle. Germline V CDR1 and CDR2: SGHTA, FQGNSA. As DNA, the CDR3 is TGTGCCAGCAGCTCCTTCCCTAATTCGAGAATTGAAAAACTGTTTTTT. Protein: CASSSFPNSRIEKLFF.

This clonotype was counted ten times or more. The gene calls are TRBV11-2 and TRBJ2-5; 10 bases are a match to TRBD2. V shed 3 bases and J 5 bases; nucleotides not matched to a gene: 6. The CDR3 is made up of 15 amino acids. Per the germline V gene, CDR1 is SGHAT and CDR2 is FQNNGV. The CDR3: CASSFSTSGEETQYF. CDR3 bases: TGTGCCAGCAGCTTTTCAACTAGCGGGGAGGAGACCCAGTACTTC.

Many counts were recorded for this clonotype. This sequence joins TRBV7-2 and TRBJ2-7; the match to TRBD2 covers 9 bases. The V gene end was trimmed by 5 bases and the J gene end by 2 bases; junction bases not matched to a gene: 7. CDR1 SGHTA and CDR2 FQGNSA come from the germline V gene. The CDR3 contains 15 residues. CDR3 bases: TGTGCCAGCAGCAAGGGACTAGCTGTGGCCTACGAGCAGTACGTC. Translated, it gives CASSKGLAVAYEQYV.

This clonotype was seen many times. This chain joins TRBV5-1 and TRBJ2-1, with D maybe TRBD1 (5 bases). From germline, CDR1 is SGHRS and CDR2 YFSETQ. V dropped 3 bases and J dropped 0 bases, with 10 bases sitting between them. This CDR3 has 15 amino acids. CDR3: CASSSDTSSYNEQFF. DNA of the CDR3: TGCGCCAGCAGCTCGGACACCAGCTCCTACAATGAGCAGTTCTTC.

This rearrangement joins TRBV19 to TRBJ2-2; D is possibly TRBD1 (6 bases). Germline V gives CDR1 LNHDA, CDR2 SQIVND (reference sequence). The CDR3 extends over 13 amino acids. Trimming cost V 8 bases and J 2 bases, with 9 bases left between them. The CDR3 sequence is CASRTDNTGELFF. The CDR3 nucleotides read TGTGCCAGTCGGACAGACAACACCGGGGAGCTGTTTTTT.

This clonotype has ten or more counts. The J gene is TRBJ1-6, the V gene TRBV29-1, with a tentative D call TRBD1 (6 bases). Germline V gene data show CDR1 as SQVTM and CDR2 as ANQGSEA. V dropped 2 bases and J dropped 6 bases, with 8 bases sitting between them. This CDR3 has 13 residues. CDR3 sequence reads: CSVELDSNSPLHF. CDR3 sequence (DNA): TGCAGCGTTGAATTGGACAGTAATTCACCCCTCCACTTT.